These T cell receptor beta chains were read from a single sample in a study of CD8 T cells in ankylosing spondylitis. TCRdb used MiXCR to reprocess the 5' RACE reads, holding one entry per CDR3 protein. This table has roughly 250,000 distinct CDR3 sequences, about 10% appearing once. The sequenced material came from blood, either unsorted or a sorted T cell fraction (not recorded which). Every receptor here comes from a male donor with ankylosing spondylitis or in good health (not recorded which). Both conserved end residues are part of each CDR3. A D gene is named only where the DNA matches it firmly. The size field is filled for only some rows; it gives once, few, many or a size class.

j_call v_call d_call clone_size cdr3_nt cdr3_aa
TRBJ1-2 TRBV20-1 NA many TGCAGTGCTTATACAGGGATCGCTAACTATGGCTACACCTTC CSAYTGIANYGYTF
TRBJ1-1 TRBV14 NA many TGTGCCAGCTCCGGATATATGAACACTGAAGCTTTCTTT CASSGYMNTEAFF
TRBJ1-1 TRBV6-5 NA NA TGTGCCAGCAGTTACGCGTCCCAGGGGAGCACTGAAGCTTTCTTT CASSYASQGSTEAFF
TRBJ2-6 TRBV7-9 NA NA TGTGCCAGCAGCTTAGTTATCTCTGGGGCCAACGTCCTGACTTTC CASSLVISGANVLTF
TRBJ2-7 TRBV5-1 TRBD2 many TGCGCCAGCAGCCCCACTAGCGGGAGAACAAACGAGCAGTACTTC CASSPTSGRTNEQYF
TRBJ1-5 TRBV24-1 NA many TGTGCCACCAACAGGGCGGCGAATACGCCCCAGCATTTT CATNRAANTPQHF
TRBJ2-1 TRBV5-1 NA many TGCGCCAGCAGCTTGTTCGGCAGCCCTATAAACAATGAGCAGTTCTTC CASSLFGSPINNEQFF
TRBJ1-4 TRBV10-3 NA many TGTGCCATCAGTGAGGGAGGACCGGCAACTAATGAAAAACTGTTTTTT CAISEGGPATNEKLFF
TRBJ1-1 TRBV7-2 NA few TGTGCCAGCAAGGAGGGGGGGAACACTGAAGCTTTCTTT CASKEGGNTEAFF
TRBJ1-4 TRBV7-9 TRBD1 many TGTGCCAGCAGCCCCAGGGACAGTAATGAAAAACTGTTTTTT CASSPRDSNEKLFF
TRBJ1-1 TRBV5-1 TRBD1 many TGCGCCAGCAGCTTGGGGGACAGGGCAGCTGAAGCTTTCTTT CASSLGDRAAEAFF
TRBJ2-7 TRBV7-6 NA many TGTGCCAGCAGCTTCGCGGGCCCCAACGAGCAGTACTTC CASSFAGPNEQYF
TRBJ2-7 TRBV2 NA NA TGTGCCAGCAGTGCGGGCGATGAGGCCTCAACCTACGAGCAGTACTTC CASSAGDEASTYEQYF
TRBJ2-3 TRBV7-2 NA few TGTGCCAGCAGCTTGGATCCTGCAGGCACAGATACGCAGTATTTT CASSLDPAGTDTQYF
TRBJ1-2 TRBV20-1 NA many TGCAGTGCTAGTAAAGAGGGGCGAGACTATGGCTACACCTTC CSASKEGRDYGYTF
TRBJ2-5 TRBV7-9 NA many TGTGCCAGCAGCTTAGCCTACGTGGACAGTACAGGAGAGACCCAGTACTTC CASSLAYVDSTGETQYF
TRBJ2-3 TRBV2 NA few TGTGCCAGCTCTAGCGACACAGATACGCAGTATTTT CASSSDTDTQYF
TRBJ2-2 TRBV5-1 TRBD1 few TGCGCCAGCAGCTTGCCCGGACAGGGAGCGAACACCGGGGAGCTGTTTTTT CASSLPGQGANTGELFF
TRBJ1-3 TRBV18 NA NA TGTGCCAGCTCGCCTCCGGCGGCCTCGGGGGGAAACACCATATATTTT CASSPPAASGGNTIYF
TRBJ2-7 TRBV7-2 TRBD1 NA TGTGCCAGCAGCATTGGACAGGGGAACGAGCAGTACTTC CASSIGQGNEQYF
TRBJ1-2 TRBV10-3 TRBD1 many TGTGCCATCAGTGAGTCGAACAGGGGGCGTAACTATGGCTACACCTTC CAISESNRGRNYGYTF
TRBJ1-2 TRBV7-2 NA few TGTGCCAGCAGCACTCGAAGGGGGGACGGCCGGAGGGGCTACACCTTC CASSTRRGDGRRGYTF
TRBJ1-2 TRBV5-1 NA many TGCGCCAGCAGCTTGGACAGGCCTAACTATGGCTACACCTTC CASSLDRPNYGYTF
TRBJ2-2 TRBV5-1 NA many TGCGCCAGCAGCTTGCTCCTACTAGAGAACACCGGGGAGCTGTTTTTT CASSLLLLENTGELFF
TRBJ1-5 TRBV12-3/TRBV12-4 NA many TGTGCCAGCAGTTTCAGTAAAGACCAGCCCCAGCATTTT CASSFSKDQPQHF
TRBJ2-7 TRBV20-1 NA few TGCAGTGCCATAGCTACGGGGGACTACGAGCAGTACTTC CSAIATGDYEQYF
TRBJ1-4 TRBV7-2 NA NA TGTGCCAGCAGCTTAAGCGAATCCCAGGTTGAAAAACTGTTTTTT CASSLSESQVEKLFF
TRBJ2-5 TRBV5-1 TRBD1 many TGCGCCAGCAGGTCCGGACAGGGTAACCCAGAGACCCAGTACTTC CASRSGQGNPETQYF
TRBJ1-1 TRBV30 TRBD1 NA TGTGCCTGGAGCATGACAGGGGACACTGAAGCTTTCTTT CAWSMTGDTEAFF
TRBJ2-7 TRBV5-1 NA many TGCGCCAGCAGCTTGTTTGATGCTACCTACGAGCAGTACTTC CASSLFDATYEQYF
TRBJ1-2 TRBV20-1 NA many TGCAGTGCAAACACAGCTGAATATGGCTACACCTTC CSANTAEYGYTF
TRBJ2-2 TRBV12-3/TRBV12-4 TRBD1 many TGTGCCAGCAGTTTCCAGACAGGGTTAATGCCCGGGGAGCTGTTTTTT CASSFQTGLMPGELFF
TRBJ2-5 TRBV28 TRBD1 NA TGTGCCAGCAGTTTAAGAGGGGGCGGTGAGACCCAGTACTTC CASSLRGGGETQYF
TRBJ1-4 TRBV28 NA many TGTGCCAGCAGGGAGGAGACAACTAATGAAAAACTGTTTTTT CASREETTNEKLFF
TRBJ2-7 TRBV10-2 NA NA TGCGCCAGCAGTGAGAGGGAGAAATGGGGGTCCTACGAGCAGTACTTC CASSEREKWGSYEQYF
TRBJ2-2 TRBV15 NA NA TGTGCCACCAGCAGAGATCGTGGAGGGAAGGCCGGGGAGCTGTTTTTT CATSRDRGGKAGELFF
TRBJ1-5 TRBV5-6 NA many TGTGCCAGCAGCCGGGGTGGGTTTGGTAATCAGCCCCAGCATTTT CASSRGGFGNQPQHF
TRBJ1-3 TRBV7-9 NA many TGTGCCAGCAGCGCTCGAAACACCATATATTTT CASSARNTIYF
TRBJ1-2 TRBV29-1 NA few TGCAGCGGCATGGATTTCATCTATGGCTACACCTTC CSGMDFIYGYTF
TRBJ1-1 TRBV13 TRBD1 many TGTGCCAGCAGCGTCCAATTGACAGGGTTCACTGAAGCTTTCTTT CASSVQLTGFTEAFF
TRBJ2-1 TRBV10-2 NA many TGCGCCACGAGGGGAAATGAGCAGTTCTTC CATRGNEQFF
TRBJ2-1 TRBV6-2/TRBV6-3 TRBD1 many TGTGCCAGCAGCTCCGGACAGGGCAAATCCTACAATGAGCAGTTCTTC CASSSGQGKSYNEQFF
TRBJ1-1 TRBV2 NA many TGTGCCAGCAGCGGGGTCATGAACACTGAAGCTTTCTTT CASSGVMNTEAFF